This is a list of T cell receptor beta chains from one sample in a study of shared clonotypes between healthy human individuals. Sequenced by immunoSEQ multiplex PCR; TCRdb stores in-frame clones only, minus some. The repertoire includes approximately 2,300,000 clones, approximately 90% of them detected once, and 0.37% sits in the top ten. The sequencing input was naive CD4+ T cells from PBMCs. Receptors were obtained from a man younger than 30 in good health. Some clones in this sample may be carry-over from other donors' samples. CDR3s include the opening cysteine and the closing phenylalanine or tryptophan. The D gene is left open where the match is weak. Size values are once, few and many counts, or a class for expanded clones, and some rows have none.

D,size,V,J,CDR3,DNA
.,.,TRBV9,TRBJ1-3,CASSVSPQTGNTIYF,TGTGCCAGCAGCGTATCTCCCCAGACTGGAAACACCATATATTTT
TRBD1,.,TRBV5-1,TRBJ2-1,CASWWTGGNEQFF,TGCGCCAGCTGGTGGACAGGGGGCAATGAGCAGTTCTTC
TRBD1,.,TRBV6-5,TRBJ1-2,CASSLQGNDGYTF,TGTGCCAGCAGTCTACAGGGGAATGATGGCTACACCTTC
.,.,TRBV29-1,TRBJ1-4,CSVDIGVDEKLFF,TGCAGCGTTGATATCGGAGTAGACGAAAAACTGTTTTTT
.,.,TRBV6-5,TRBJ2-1,CASSSTSGEQFF,TGTGCCAGCAGTTCCACTAGTGGTGAGCAGTTCTTC
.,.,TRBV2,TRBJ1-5,CASSFSSRFQPQHF,TGTGCCAGCAGCTTCTCCTCTAGGTTCCAGCCCCAGCATTTT
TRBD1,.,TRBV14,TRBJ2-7,CASSQVMDRLNEQYF,TGTGCCAGCAGCCAAGTAATGGACAGGCTGAACGAGCAGTACTTC
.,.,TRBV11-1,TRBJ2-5,CASSLGLQETQYF,TGTGCCAGCAGCTTAGGCCTTCAAGAGACCCAGTACTTC
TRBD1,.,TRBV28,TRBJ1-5,CASSLTGGNQPQHF,TGTGCCAGCAGTTTAACAGGGGGCAATCAGCCCCAGCATTTT
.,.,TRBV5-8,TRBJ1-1,CASSLVGEAFF,TGTGCCAGCAGCTTAGTAGGTGAAGCTTTCTTT
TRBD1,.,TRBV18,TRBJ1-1,CASSSGQGNTEAFF,TGTGCCAGCTCATCGGGACAGGGCAACACTGAAGCTTTCTTT
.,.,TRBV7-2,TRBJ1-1,CASSLSGTGLTEAFF,TGTGCCAGCAGCTTATCAGGGACCGGACTCACTGAAGCTTTCTTT
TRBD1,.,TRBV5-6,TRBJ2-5,CASSPRAQGAGETQYF,TGTGCCAGCAGCCCAAGGGCACAGGGGGCGGGTGAGACCCAGTACTTC
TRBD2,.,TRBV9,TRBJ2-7,CASSVSGRATYEQYF,TGTGCCAGCAGCGTTAGCGGGAGGGCTACGTACGAGCAGTACTTC
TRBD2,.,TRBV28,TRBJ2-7,CASSAGGPYEQYF,TGTGCCAGTTCGGCGGGAGGGCCCTACGAGCAGTACTTC
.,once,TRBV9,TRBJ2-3,CASSPRDSDTQYF,TGTGCCAGCAGCCCTCGGGACTCCGATACGCAGTATTTT
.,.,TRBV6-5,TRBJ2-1,CASGGTGSSYNEQFF,TGTGCCAGCGGAGGTACCGGGAGCTCCTACAATGAGCAGTTCTTC
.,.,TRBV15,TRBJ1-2,CATSRVSAMLYGYTF,TGTGCCACCAGCAGAGTATCGGCAATGCTTTATGGCTACACCTTC
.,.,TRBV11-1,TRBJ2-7,CASSLSTGTLYYEQYF,TGTGCCAGCAGTCTCTCAACCGGGACCTTATACTACGAGCAGTACTTC
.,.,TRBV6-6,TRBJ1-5,CASRAGRGNQPQHF,TGTGCCAGCAGGGCAGGGAGGGGCAATCAGCCCCAGCATTTT
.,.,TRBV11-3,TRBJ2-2,CASSLRLGGTGELFF,TGTGCCAGCAGCTTGAGACTAGGGGGTACCGGGGAGCTGTTTTTT
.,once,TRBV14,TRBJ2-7,CASSQDIMRSEQYF,TGTGCCAGCAGCCAAGATATCATGCGTAGCGAGCAGTACTTC
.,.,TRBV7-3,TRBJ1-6,CASSLRAGTNSPLHF,TGTGCCAGCAGCTTAAGGGCAGGGACAAATTCACCCCTCCACTTT
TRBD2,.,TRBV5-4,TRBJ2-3,CASSLGPLAGATDTQYF,TGTGCCAGCAGCTTGGGACCTCTAGCGGGAGCCACAGATACGCAGTATTTT
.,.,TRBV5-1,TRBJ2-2,CASSLGGPAGGELFF,TGCGCCAGCAGCTTGGGGGGCCCCGCCGGGGGGGAGCTGTTTTTT
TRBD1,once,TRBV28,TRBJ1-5,CASSSTGTGGTQPQHF,TGTGCCAGCAGTTCGACCGGGACAGGGGGCACTCAGCCCCAGCATTTT
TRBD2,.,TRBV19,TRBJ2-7,CASSIRGLAGRSSYEQYF,TGTGCCAGTAGTATACGTGGACTAGCGGGTCGGAGCTCCTACGAGCAGTACTTC
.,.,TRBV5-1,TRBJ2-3,CASSLGSSSTDTQYF,TGCGCCAGCAGCTTGGGCTCCTCTAGCACAGATACGCAGTATTTT
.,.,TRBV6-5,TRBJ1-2,CAGYGGGYGYTF,TGTGCCGGCTACGGGGGTGGCTATGGCTACACCTTC
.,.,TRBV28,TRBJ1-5,CASSGGVDSNQPQHF,TGTGCCAGCAGTGGGGGGGTCGATAGCAATCAGCCCCAGCATTTT
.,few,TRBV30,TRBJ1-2,CAWSVLFLHRYTF,TGTGCCTGGAGTGTATTGTTCTTACATCGCTACACCTTC
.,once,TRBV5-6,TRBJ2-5,CASSLTGTETQYF,TGTGCCAGCAGCTTGACCGGGACCGAGACCCAGTACTTC
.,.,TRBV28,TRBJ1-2,CASRPTGPGGGYTF,TGTGCCAGCCGCCCGACGGGTCCTGGAGGTGGCTACACCTTC
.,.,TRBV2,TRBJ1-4,CASSVDRPLMRKLFF,TGTGCCAGCAGCGTGGACAGACCCCTTATGAGGAAACTGTTTTTT
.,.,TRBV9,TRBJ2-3,CASSATTGNSQYF,TGTGCCAGCAGCGCGACCACTGGGAACTCGCAGTATTTT
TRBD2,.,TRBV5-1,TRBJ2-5,CASSFFLAGGEETQYF,TGCGCCAGCAGCTTCTTCTTAGCGGGAGGAGAGGAGACCCAGTACTTC
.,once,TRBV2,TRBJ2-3,CASSVDPQDTQYF,TGTGCCAGCAGTGTTGACCCACAGGATACGCAGTATTTT
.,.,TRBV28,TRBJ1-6,CATRLRSPLHF,TGTGCCACTAGACTTCGTTCACCCCTCCACTTT
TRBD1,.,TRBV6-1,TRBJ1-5,CASRWDSLNQPQHF,TGTGCCAGCAGGTGGGACAGTCTGAATCAGCCCCAGCATTTT
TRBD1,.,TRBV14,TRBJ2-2,CASSPLLGQGAAGELFF,TGTGCCAGCAGCCCACTCCTGGGACAGGGGGCGGCCGGGGAGCTGTTTTTT
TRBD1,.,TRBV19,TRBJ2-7,CASSIAGTGKGYEQYF,TGTGCCAGTAGTATCGCCGGGACAGGGAAGGGCTACGAGCAGTACTTC
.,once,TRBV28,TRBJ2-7,CASSQGHYEQYF,TGTGCCAGCAGTCAGGGCCACTACGAGCAGTACTTC
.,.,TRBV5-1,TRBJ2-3,CASSFRGGGTDTQYF,TGCGCCAGCAGCTTCAGAGGCGGTGGGACAGATACGCAGTATTTT
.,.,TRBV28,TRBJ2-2,CASSLRISGELFF,TGTGCCAGCAGTTTACGGATCAGCGGGGAGCTGTTTTTT
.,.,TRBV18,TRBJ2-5,CASSPDYQETQYF,TGTGCCAGCTCACCGGACTACCAAGAGACCCAGTACTTC
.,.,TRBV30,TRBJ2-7,CAWSEVPLSYEQYF,TGTGCCTGGAGTGAGGTCCCACTTTCCTACGAGCAGTACTTC
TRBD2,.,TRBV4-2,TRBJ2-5,CASSQDKAGGSQETQYF,TGTGCCAGCAGCCAAGATAAAGCGGGAGGAAGTCAAGAGACCCAGTACTTC
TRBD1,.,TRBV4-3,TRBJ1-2,CASSQDYPRGQGYTF,TGCGCCAGCAGCCAAGATTATCCCAGGGGGCAAGGCTACACCTTC
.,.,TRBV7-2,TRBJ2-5,CASSPGQPGGETQYF,TGTGCCAGCAGCCCAGGACAGCCGGGCGGGGAGACCCAGTACTTC
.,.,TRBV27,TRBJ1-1,CASREGPGYTEAFF,TGTGCCAGCAGAGAGGGGCCGGGGTACACTGAAGCTTTCTTT